This entry lists 10 T cell receptor beta chains sequenced from one sample in a study of cytomegalovirus exposure and HLA in healthy donors. PCR primers comprised 60 Vbeta and 13 Jbeta primers. Sequencing used immunoSEQ multiplex PCR; TCRdb keeps in-frame clones, though not all of them. Found here are approximately 150,000 clones, approximately 80% of them singletons; the top ten hold 0.8% to 0.95%. Sequencing was done on a sample of PBMCs. Receptors were obtained from a woman aged 60-75 years in good health and CMV-seronegative.

The chain has TRBV4-1 and TRBJ2-5; D perhaps matches TRBD1 (6 bases). The J call may be mistaken, given a closer DNA end match to TRBJ2-7. CDR3 length equals 16 residues. Germline-derived CDR1 and CDR2 are MGHRA and YSYEKL. The CDR3 DNA follows: TGCGCCAGCAGCCAGGCCGGGACATCAGTCTTCTACGAGCAGTACTTC. Protein sequence: CASSQAGTSVFYEQYF.

The rearrangement joins TRBV9 to TRBJ2-1, with 9 bases lining up with TRBD2. With 1 base clipped from V and 3 bases from J, the junction kept 2 bases outside the gene matches. The CDR3 contains 15 residues. Germline-derived CDR1 and CDR2 are SGDLS and YYNGEE. The CDR3 spells CASSVTSGYYNEQFF. The CDR3 DNA reads TGTGCCAGCAGCGTAACTAGCGGGTACTACAATGAGCAGTTCTTC. Full variable domain (remainder filled in from reference TRBV9 and TRBJ2-1): DSGVTQTPKHLITATGQRVTLRCSPRSGDLSVYWYQQSLDQGLQFLIQYYNGEERAKGNILERFSAQQFPDLHSELNLSSLELGDSALYFCASSVTSGYYNEQFFGPGTRLTVL.

This chain links TRBV5-1 with TRBJ1-1; 7 bases align to TRBD1. V trimming: 6 bases; J trimming: 4 bases; junction bases outside the gene matches: 0. This CDR3 region has 11 residues. Germline CDR1 reads SGHRS; CDR2 reads YFSETQ. The CDR3 loop is CASTGGTEAFF. As DNA, the CDR3 is TGCGCCAGCACAGGGGGCACTGAAGCTTTCTTT.

The J gene is TRBJ2-7, the V gene TRBV28; 7 bases fit TRBD1. The CDR3 covers 14 residues. Germline V gene sequence: CDR1 MDHEN, CDR2 SYDVKM. V gave up 6 bases and J gave up 1 base; unmatched junction bases: 6. This CDR3 reads CASSRDSSSYEQYF. The CDR3 DNA reads as TGTGCCAGCAGCCGGGACAGCTCTTCCTACGAGCAGTACTTC.

V is TRBV9 and J is TRBJ2-2; D may be TRBD2 (7 bases). V lost 6 bases, J lost 7 bases, and 19 bases lay in between. The CDR3 totals 15 residues. In germline, CDR1 is SGDLS, CDR2 YYNGEE. The CDR3 bases are TGTGCCAGCACCCGCAGTGGGGGGGCCGACGGGGAGCTGTTTTTT. Residues: CASTRSGGADGELFF.

The chain employs TRBV7-9 and TRBJ2-1; D not resolved. Trimming pared 2 bases from V and 8 bases from J, leaving 7 bases between. The CDR3 totals 12 residues. Germline V gene data show CDR1 as SEHNR and CDR2 as FQNEAQ (reference sequence). The CDR3 sequence: CASSLIQDEQFF. CDR3 nucleotides: TGTGCCAGCAGCTTAATCCAGGATGAGCAGTTCTTC.

This sequence joins TRBV27 and TRBJ2-7, with TRBD2 matching over 13 bases. The CDR3 has 17 residues. V shed 0 bases and J 2 bases; nucleotides not matched to a gene: 4. CDR1 is MNHEY and CDR2 is SMNVEV in the germline V gene (reference sequence). As DNA, the CDR3 is TGTGCCAGCAGTTTATCGGGACTAGCGGGACGGACCTACGAGCAGTACTTC. Protein sequence: CASSLSGLAGRTYEQYF.

This clone appeared once. This sequence joins TRBV9 and TRBJ2-1; TRBD1 matches at 7 bases. This CDR3 contains 15 residues. CDR1 and CDR2 from the germline V gene are SGDLS and YYNGEE. The V segment lost 3 bases and the J segment 3 bases; nucleotides outside the gene matches: 6. The CDR3 region is CASSARTGNYNEQFF. The CDR3 DNA reads TGTGCCAGCAGCGCGAGGACAGGAAACTACAATGAGCAGTTCTTC.

The rearrangement links TRBV10-3 to TRBJ1-2, with a possible D match to TRBD1 (5 bases). CDR1 ENHRY and CDR2 SYGVKD come from the germline V gene. Deletions cut 0 bases from V and 6 bases from J, with 17 bases between. The CDR3 loop spans 16 amino acids. The CDR3 DNA reads TGTGCCATCAGTGAGTCGAGGTACAGGTTAATCGATGGCTACACCTTC. Protein sequence: CAISESRYRLIDGYTF.

This clone came up a few times. V and J are TRBV28 and TRBJ1-5, with D maybe TRBD1 (5 bases). The CDR3 covers 14 residues. V was pared by 7 bases and J by 5 bases, with 15 bases between. The germline CDR1 and CDR2 sequences are MDHEN and SYDVKM. The CDR3 reads CASKARGRDQPQHF. The CDR3 DNA sequence: TGTGCCAGCAAGGCGCGGGGCAGGGATCAGCCCCAGCATTTT. The entire variable domain, with the rest obtained from reference TRBV28 and TRBJ1-5, is as follows: DVKVTQSSRYLVKRTGEKVFLECVQDMDHENMFWYRQDPGLGLRLIYFSYDVKMKEKGDIPEGYSVSREKKERFSLILESASTNQTSMYLCASKARGRDQPQHFGDGTRLSIL.